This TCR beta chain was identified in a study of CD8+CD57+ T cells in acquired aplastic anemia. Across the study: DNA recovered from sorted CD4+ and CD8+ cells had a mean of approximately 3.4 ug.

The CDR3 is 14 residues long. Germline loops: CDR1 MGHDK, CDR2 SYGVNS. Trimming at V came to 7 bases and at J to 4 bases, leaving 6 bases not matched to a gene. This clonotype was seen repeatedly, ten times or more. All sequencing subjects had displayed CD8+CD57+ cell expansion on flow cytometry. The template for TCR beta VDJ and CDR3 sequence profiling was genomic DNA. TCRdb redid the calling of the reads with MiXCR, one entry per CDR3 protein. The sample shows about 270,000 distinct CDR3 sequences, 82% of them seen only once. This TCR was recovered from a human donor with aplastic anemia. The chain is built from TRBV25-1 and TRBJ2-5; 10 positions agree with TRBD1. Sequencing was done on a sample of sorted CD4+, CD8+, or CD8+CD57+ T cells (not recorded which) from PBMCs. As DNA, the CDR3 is TGTGCCAGCACCGACAGGGGGCGCGGAGAGACCCAGTACTTC. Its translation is CASTDRGRGETQYF.